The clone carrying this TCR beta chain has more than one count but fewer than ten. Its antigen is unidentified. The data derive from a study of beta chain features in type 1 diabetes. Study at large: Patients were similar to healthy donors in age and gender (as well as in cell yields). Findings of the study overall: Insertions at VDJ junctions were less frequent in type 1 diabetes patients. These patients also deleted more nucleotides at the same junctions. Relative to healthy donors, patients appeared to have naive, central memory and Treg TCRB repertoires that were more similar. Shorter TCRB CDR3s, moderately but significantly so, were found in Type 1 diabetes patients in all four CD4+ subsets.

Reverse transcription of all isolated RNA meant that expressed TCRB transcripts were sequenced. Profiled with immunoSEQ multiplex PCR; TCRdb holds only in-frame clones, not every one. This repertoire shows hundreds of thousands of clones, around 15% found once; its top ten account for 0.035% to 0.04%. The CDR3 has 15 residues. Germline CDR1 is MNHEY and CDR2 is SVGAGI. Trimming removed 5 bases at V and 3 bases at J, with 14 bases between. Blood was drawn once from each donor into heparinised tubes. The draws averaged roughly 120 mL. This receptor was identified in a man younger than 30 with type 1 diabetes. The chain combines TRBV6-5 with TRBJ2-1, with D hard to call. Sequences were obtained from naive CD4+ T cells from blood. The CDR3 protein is CASSLYRSFYNEQFF. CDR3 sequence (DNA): TGTGCCAGCAGTCTATACCGATCGTTCTACAATGAGCAGTTCTTC.